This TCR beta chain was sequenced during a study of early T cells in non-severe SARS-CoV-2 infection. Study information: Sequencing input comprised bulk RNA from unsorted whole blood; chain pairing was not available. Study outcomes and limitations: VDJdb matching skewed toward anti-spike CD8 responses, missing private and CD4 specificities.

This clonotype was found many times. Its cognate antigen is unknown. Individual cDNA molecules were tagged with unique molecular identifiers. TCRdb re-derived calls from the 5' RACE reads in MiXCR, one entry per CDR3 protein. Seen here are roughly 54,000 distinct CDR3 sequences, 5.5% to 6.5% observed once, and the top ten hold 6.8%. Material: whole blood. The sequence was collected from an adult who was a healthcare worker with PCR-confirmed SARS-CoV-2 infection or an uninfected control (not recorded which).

The chain's CDR3 is CASSLWGVDTGELFF. CDR3 DNA: TGTGCCAGCAGCCTTTGGGGGGTCGACACCGGGGAGCTGTTTTTT. The rearrangement links TRBV14 to TRBJ2-2, with a possible D match to TRBD2 (6 bases). The CDR3 is 15 amino acids. The germline V and J ends were trimmed by 4 bases and 3 bases, with 12 bases remaining between them. The germline gives CDR1 SGHDN, CDR2 FVKESK. Variable domain in full (rest from reference TRBV14 and TRBJ2-2): EAGVTQFPSHSVIEKGQTVTLRCDPISGHDNLYWYRRVMGKEIKFLLHFVKESKQDESGMPNNRFLAERTGGTYSTLKVQPAELEDSGVYFCASSLWGVDTGELFFGEGSRLTVL.